This TCR beta chain appears in the sequencing data of a study of blood T cell repertoires in COVID-19 (TCRdb year 2020). Broadly, across the study: Collaborator samples came from the United States, Italy and Spain and covered acute and convalescent phases of COVID-19. The dataset comprised deeply sampled blood TCRbeta repertoires from subjects exposed to, actively infected with, or recovered from COVID-19. A freely available public database, intended as a resource for researchers studying the immune response to SARS-CoV-2, is where the repertoires were released. Where available, HLA class I and class II types were obtained from metadata supplied by the sample provider rather than from assay-based typing. The samples were drawn from the first 160 participants of the ongoing ImmuneRACE study and from 1,200 or so subjects provided by 6 global collaborators. The sample metadata nearly always contained a de-identified subject ID, COVID-19 status, age in years and sex. The material from the prospective study consisted of cDNA or gDNA derived from T cells, B-cell-depleted T cells, or PBMCs.

The immunoSEQ Assay, a bias-controlled multiplex PCR, was used to amplify TCRbeta CDR3 regions from genomic DNA. The authors' pipeline ran thus. The number of nucleated cells in each sample was estimated by amplification of reference gene primers within the assay. To quantify the absolute abundance of each unique TCRbeta CDR3 rearrangement, sequence reads were collapsed and filtered. Productive Simpson clonality was computed per sample as the square root of Simpson's diversity index over productive rearrangements. The source is immuneACCESS, and TCRdb retained only in-frame sequences with V and J called. Part of the clones is not carried over; for the studies checked, unresolved V genes explain less than half of this, and the remainder is unexplained. D and trimming come from the DNA, and the V and J calls and clone size come from that table. Counted in this sample were a few hundred thousand clones; over 85% of them appeared once. The ten largest account for under 2.5% of the sample.

The CDR3 sequence holds 15 residues, the cysteine and phenylalanine included. Of all the DNA, just the CDR3 is kept, 45 bases in frame from base 1. Sequences KGHDR (CDR1) and SFDVKD (CDR2) are obtained from the germline V gene. V and J lose 8 bases and 1 base, and a span of 16 bases separates them. The paper as a whole reports these results and caveats: Clinical and demographic metadata were provided uncurated, with the amount varying by source and participant.

Participants in the prospective study were enrolled through a virtual design, were aged about 18 to 90 years, and lived in about 25 United States geographic areas. Cohort assignment in the prospective study relied on participant-reported clinical history from a screening survey and a study questionnaire. For ImmuneRACE Cohort 3, a participant was defined as recovered based on two consecutive negative NP/OP PCR tests, clearance by a healthcare professional, or resolution of symptoms. In the prospective study, mobile phlebotomists collected whole blood, serum and a nasopharyngeal or oropharyngeal swab from each participant. Additional blood draws and questionnaires over an approximately two-month period could optionally be provided by prospective study participants. Blood samples from the prospective study were shipped frozen or at room temperature prior to DNA extraction. A remark on this clone: Which antigen it targets is not known. Per-nucleotide qualities are absent, and no much larger clonotype sits a single base away.

The receptor chain draws on TRBV24-1 and TRBJ2-5, and the D gene may be TRBD2, 7 bases matching. The sequenced material came from PBMCs or T cells enriched from blood (not recorded which). The clonotype comes from a woman aged 55-75 years who had recovered from COVID-19. Read as DNA, the sequence is TGTGCCACCAAGTCCGGGGGGCCGCGCCAAGAGACCCAGTACTTC. Its protein is CATKSGGPRQETQYF.